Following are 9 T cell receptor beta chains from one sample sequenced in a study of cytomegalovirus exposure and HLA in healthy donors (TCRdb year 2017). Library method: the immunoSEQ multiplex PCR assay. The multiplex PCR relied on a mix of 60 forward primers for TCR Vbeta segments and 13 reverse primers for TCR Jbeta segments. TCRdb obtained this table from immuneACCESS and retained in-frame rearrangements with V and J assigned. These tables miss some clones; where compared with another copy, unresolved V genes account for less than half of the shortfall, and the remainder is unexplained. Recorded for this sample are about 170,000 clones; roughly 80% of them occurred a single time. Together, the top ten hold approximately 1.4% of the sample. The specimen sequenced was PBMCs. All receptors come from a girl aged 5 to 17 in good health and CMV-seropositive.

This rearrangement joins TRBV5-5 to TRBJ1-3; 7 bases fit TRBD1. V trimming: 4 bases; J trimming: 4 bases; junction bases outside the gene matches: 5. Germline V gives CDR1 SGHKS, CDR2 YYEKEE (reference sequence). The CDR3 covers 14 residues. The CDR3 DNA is TGTGCCAGCAGCGTACAGGGGCCAGGAAACACCATATATTTT. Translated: CASSVQGPGNTIYF.

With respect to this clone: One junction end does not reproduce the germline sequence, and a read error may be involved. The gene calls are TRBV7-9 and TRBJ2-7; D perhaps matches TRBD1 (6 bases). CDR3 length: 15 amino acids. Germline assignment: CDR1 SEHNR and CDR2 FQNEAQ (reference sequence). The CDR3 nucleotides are TGTTCCAGCAGCTTAGTACGTCAGGGACACTACGAGCAGTACTTC. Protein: CSSSLVRQGHYEQYF.

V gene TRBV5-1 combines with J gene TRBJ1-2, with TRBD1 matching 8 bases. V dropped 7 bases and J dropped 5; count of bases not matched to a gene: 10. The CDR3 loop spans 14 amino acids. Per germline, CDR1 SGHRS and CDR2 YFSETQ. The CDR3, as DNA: TGCGCCAGCGGTGGTCCGGACAGGGTGTATGGCTACACCTTC. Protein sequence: CASGGPDRVYGYTF.

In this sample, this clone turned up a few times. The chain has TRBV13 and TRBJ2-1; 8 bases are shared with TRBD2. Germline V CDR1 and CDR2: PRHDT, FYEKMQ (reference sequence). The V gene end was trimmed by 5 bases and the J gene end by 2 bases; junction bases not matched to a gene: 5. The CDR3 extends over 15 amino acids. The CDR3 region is CASSPRSGAYNEQFF. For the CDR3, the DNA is TGTGCCAGCAGCCCCCGTAGCGGGGCCTACAATGAGCAGTTCTTC. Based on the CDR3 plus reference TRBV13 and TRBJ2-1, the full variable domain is AAGVIQSPRHLIKEKRETATLKCYPIPRHDTVYWYQQGPGQDPQFLISFYEKMQSDKGSIPDRFSAQQFSDYHSELNMSSLELGDSALYFCASSPRSGAYNEQFFGPGTRLTVL.

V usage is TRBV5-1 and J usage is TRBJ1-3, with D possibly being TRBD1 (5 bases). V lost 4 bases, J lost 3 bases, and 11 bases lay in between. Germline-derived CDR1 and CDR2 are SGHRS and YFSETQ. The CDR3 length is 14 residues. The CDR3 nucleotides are TGCGCCAGCAGCAAAGACAGTTTTGGAAACACCATATATTTT. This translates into CASSKDSFGNTIYF.

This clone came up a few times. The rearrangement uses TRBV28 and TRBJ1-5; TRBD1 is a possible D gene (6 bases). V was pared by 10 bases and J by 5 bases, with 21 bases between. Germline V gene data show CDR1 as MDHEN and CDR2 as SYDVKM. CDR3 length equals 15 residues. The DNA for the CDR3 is TGTGCCACCGTCGGGGGAGGCGGGGGCGATCAGCCCCAGCATTTT. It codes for CATVGGGGGDQPQHF.

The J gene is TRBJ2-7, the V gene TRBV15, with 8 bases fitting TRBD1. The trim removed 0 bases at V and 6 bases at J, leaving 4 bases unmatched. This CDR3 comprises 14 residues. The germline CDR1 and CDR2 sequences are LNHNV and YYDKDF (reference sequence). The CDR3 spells CATSRDSTGGEQYF. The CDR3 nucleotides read TGTGCCACCAGCAGAGATTCTACAGGGGGCGAGCAGTACTTC.

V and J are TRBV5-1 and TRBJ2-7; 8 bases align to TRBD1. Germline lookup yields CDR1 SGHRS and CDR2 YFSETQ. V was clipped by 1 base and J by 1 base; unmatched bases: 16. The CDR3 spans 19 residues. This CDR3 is CASSLRPGTGNTKSYEQYF. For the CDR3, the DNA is TGCGCCAGCAGCTTGAGGCCCGGGACAGGTAATACTAAATCCTACGAGCAGTACTTC.

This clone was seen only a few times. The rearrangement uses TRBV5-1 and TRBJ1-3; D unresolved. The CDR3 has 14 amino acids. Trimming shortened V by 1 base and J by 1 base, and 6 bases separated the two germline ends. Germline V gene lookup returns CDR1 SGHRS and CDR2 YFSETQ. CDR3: CASSLSGSGNTIYF. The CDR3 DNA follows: TGCGCCAGCAGCTTGTCAGGTTCTGGAAACACCATATATTTT.